This TCR beta chain stems from a study of response to subunit inactivated influenza vaccine. The trim removed 2 bases at V and 8 bases at J, leaving 4 bases unmatched. Germline V gene data show CDR1 as ENHRY and CDR2 as SYGVKD. This CDR3 has 14 residues. Details on this clonotype: Antigen: not known.

TCRdb reprocessed the RT-PCR reads with MiXCR, giving one entry per CDR3 protein. This table has about 780,000 distinct CDR3 sequences, less than 20% appearing once. Study-wide results and limits: Authors suggested that a seasonal influenza vaccination recruits few new T cells each time.

The TCR sequence derives from a man over 45 who received an inactivated influenza vaccine. V is TRBV10-3 and J is TRBJ2-1; TRBD1 agrees at 9 bases. Specimen: PBMCs from blood, collected 5 days after vaccination. CDR3 bases: TGTGCCATCAGTGAGCGGACAGGGGTAGATGAGCAGTTCTTC. The encoded protein is CAISERTGVDEQFF.